The 23 T cell receptor beta chains listed next were all sequenced from one sample in a study of blood T cell repertoires in COVID-19. Only in-frame clones appear in the TCRdb table, and some are missing; sequencing was by immunoSEQ multiplex PCR. In the table there are some 260,000 clones, 88% of which are singletons. The specimen was peripheral blood. The receptors stem from a woman aged 70-85 years with COVID-19, enrolled during active disease.

The chain employs TRBV9 and TRBJ2-2; tentatively, D is TRBD1 (6 bases). Trimming shortened V by 0 bases and J by 4 bases, and 7 bases separated the two germline ends. Germline assignment: CDR1 SGDLS and CDR2 YYNGEE. The CDR3 consists of 14 residues. This CDR3 is CASSVEQGTGELFF. In DNA form, the CDR3 reads TGTGCCAGCAGCGTAGAACAGGGCACCGGGGAGCTGTTTTTT.

This chain connects TRBV7-2 to TRBJ2-1, with D maybe TRBD1 (6 bases). The CDR3 has 14 amino acids. Trimming removed 5 bases from V and 8 bases from J, with 16 bases in between. From germline, CDR1 is SGHTA and CDR2 FQGNSA. CDR3 in amino acids: CASSPQGGPHEQFF. The CDR3 coding sequence is TGTGCCAGCAGCCCCCAAGGGGGTCCCCATGAGCAGTTCTTC.

This clone was seen a few times. This sequence joins TRBV2 and TRBJ1-2, with 7 nucleotides matching TRBD1. The CDR3 length is 14 residues. Germline lookup yields CDR1 SNHLY and CDR2 FYNNEI. V was clipped by 3 bases and J by 4 bases; unmatched bases: 5. This chain's CDR3 is CASSDLTGLYGYTF. The DNA for the CDR3 is TGTGCCAGCAGTGATTTGACAGGGCTCTATGGCTACACCTTC. The full variable domain, its missing parts supplied by reference TRBV2 and TRBJ1-2, is EPEVTQTPSHQVTQMGQEVILRCVPISNHLYFYWYRQILGQKVEFLVSFYNNEISEKSEIFDDQFSVERPDGSNFTLKIRSTKLEDSAMYFCASSDLTGLYGYTFGSGTRLTVV.

The chain joins TRBV14 to TRBJ1-1, with D maybe TRBD1 (6 bases). The V and J ends lost 6 bases and 4 bases respectively, with 15 bases between them. Germline V gene data show CDR1 as SGHDN and CDR2 as FVKESK. This CDR3 contains 14 residues. The CDR3: CASRRAGESTEAFF. For the CDR3, the DNA is TGTGCCAGCAGGCGCGCAGGGGAGAGCACTGAAGCTTTCTTT.

The chain has TRBV3-1 (or the pseudogene TRBV3-2) and TRBJ2-1; 12 bases are a match to TRBD2. Germline V gene sequence: CDR1 LGHDT, CDR2 YNNKEL (reference sequence). CDR3 size: 18 residues. After removal of 0 bases from V and 3 bases from J, the junction contained 6 bases not matched to a gene. The chain's CDR3 is CASSQDQTSGRYYNEQFF. The CDR3 DNA reads as TGTGCCAGCAGCCAAGATCAAACTAGCGGGAGGTACTACAATGAGCAGTTCTTC.

The V call is TRBV3-1 (or the pseudogene TRBV3-2), the J call TRBJ2-2; D uncertain. Germline CDR1 and CDR2: LGHDT and YNNKEL (reference sequence). CDR3 length: 13 amino acids. Trimming shortened V by 2 bases and J by 7 bases, and 8 bases separated the two germline ends. CDR3 in amino acids: CASSQTEVGELFF. CDR3 coding DNA: TGTGCCAGCAGCCAAACCGAGGTCGGGGAGCTGTTTTTT.

This clone was found once. This sequence joins TRBV30 and TRBJ1-3; TRBD1 is a possible D gene (6 bases). The V end lost 2 bases, the J end lost 0 bases, and 11 bases lay between the germline ends. The germline V gene has CDR1 GTSNPN and CDR2 SVGIG (reference sequence). The CDR3 has 15 amino acids. The CDR3 DNA reads as TGTGCCTGGAGTAGGGACACCATCTCTGGAAACACCATATATTTT. It specifies CAWSRDTISGNTIYF.

This clone was counted once. The CDR3 DNA follows: TGTGCCAGCAGCTTAGCTCGGTCTGGGGGGAACGAGCAGTACTTC. This codes for CASSLARSGGNEQYF. The chain recombines TRBV7-9 with TRBJ2-7, with D possibly matching TRBD2 (6 bases). CDR1 and CDR2 from the germline V gene are SEHNR and FQNEAQ (reference sequence). This CDR3 has 15 residues. Between the trimmed V and J ends, which lost 0 bases and 5 bases, there was a span of 14 bases.

The V gene is TRBV20-1, the J gene TRBJ2-2, with 9 positions matching TRBD2. Germline CDR1 reads DFQATT; CDR2 reads SNEGSKA (reference sequence). The CDR3 has 13 residues. The V segment lost 3 bases and the J segment 5 bases; nucleotides outside the gene matches: 1. CDR3: CSASAGGTGELFF. The CDR3 nucleotides are TGCAGTGCTAGTGCGGGAGGGACCGGGGAGCTGTTTTTT.

The V call is TRBV21-1, the J call TRBJ1-6. TRBV21-1 is tagged as a pseudogene. There are 16 residues in the CDR3. In DNA form, the CDR3 reads TGTGCCAGCAGCAAATTATCAAGGAAGGGAGGTTCACCCCTCCACTTT. Translating it yields CASSKLSRKGGSPLHF.

The V call is TRBV7-9, the J call TRBJ2-1; maybe TRBD2 (5 bases). Germline V gene sequence: CDR1 SEHNR, CDR2 FQNEAQ (reference sequence). This CDR3 is built from 12 residues. Trimming pared 5 bases from V and 7 bases from J, leaving 9 bases between. The CDR3 DNA reads as TGTGCCAGCAGCCACGGAGGAAATGAGCAGTTCTTC. Translating it yields CASSHGGNEQFF.

The rearrangement uses TRBV5-1 and TRBJ1-1; TRBD1 might be the D (5 bases). From germline, CDR1 is SGHRS and CDR2 YFSETQ. Trimming shortened V by 5 bases and J by 4 bases, and 24 bases separated the two germline ends. The CDR3 totals 17 residues. CDR3 nucleotides: TGCGCCAGCAGAACCCGGGCAGGCGAGGAGGGGAGCACTGAAGCTTTCTTT. This gives the protein CASRTRAGEEGSTEAFF. The full variable domain, with the rest looked up from reference TRBV5-1 and TRBJ1-1, is KAGVTQTPRYLIKTRGQQVTLSCSPISGHRSVSWYQQTPGQGLQFLFEYFSETQRNKGNFPGRFSGRQFSNSRSEMNVSTLELGDSALYLCASRTRAGEEGSTEAFFGQGTRLTVV.

The V gene is TRBV7-2, the J gene TRBJ2-7; 12 positions agree with TRBD1. J gave up 2 bases and V 1 base, and 6 bases lay outside the gene matches. The CDR3 consists of 17 residues. CDR1 SGHTA and CDR2 FQGNSA come from the germline V gene. Here the CDR3 DNA reads TGTGCCAGCAGCTTAGTAAGGGACAGGGGGCTAACCTACGAGCAGTACTTC. It encodes CASSLVRDRGLTYEQYF.

CDR3 in amino acids: CAWSGQGRNTIYF. CDR3 bases: TGTGCCTGGAGTGGCCAGGGAAGAAACACCATATATTTT. The chain joins TRBV30 to TRBJ1-3; tentatively, D is TRBD1 (5 bases). Trimming removed 1 base at V and 5 bases at J, with 9 bases between. The CDR3 sequence is 13 residues long. Germline CDR1 GTSNPN, CDR2 SVGIG (reference sequence). The full variable domain, completed using reference TRBV30 and TRBJ1-3, is SQTIHQWPATLVQPVGSPLSLECTVEGTSNPNLYWYRQAAGRGLQLLFYSVGIGQISSEVPQNLSASRPQDRQFILSSKKLLLSDSGFYLCAWSGQGRNTIYFGEGSWLTVV.

Here the CDR3 reads CASSPPGQGLYGYTF. In nucleotides, the CDR3 is TGTGCCAGCAGCCCACCGGGACAGGGTCTGTATGGCTACACCTTC. This chain uses TRBV5-5 with TRBJ1-2; 9 bases agree with TRBD1. CDR1 SGHKS and CDR2 YYEKEE come from the germline V gene (reference sequence). Trimming removed 4 bases from V and 5 bases from J; junction bases left unmatched: 9. The CDR3 covers 15 residues.

The V and J genes are TRBV28 and TRBJ2-7; D might be TRBD2 (6 bases). Germline-derived CDR1 and CDR2 are MDHEN and SYDVKM. Trimming left V 6 bases short and J 6 bases short, with 18 bases between. There are 14 residues in the CDR3. The CDR3 is CASSFQRALVEQYF. In nucleotides, the CDR3 is TGTGCCAGCAGCTTTCAGCGGGCTCTGGTCGAGCAGTACTTC. Variable domain in full (rest from reference TRBV28 and TRBJ2-7): DVKVTQSSRYLVKRTGEKVFLECVQDMDHENMFWYRQDPGLGLRLIYFSYDVKMKEKGDIPEGYSVSREKKERFSLILESASTNQTSMYLCASSFQRALVEQYFGPGTRLTVT.

The V call is TRBV7-2, the J call TRBJ1-5; 8 nucleotides align to TRBD1. The V and J ends lost 3 bases and 6 bases, in that order; junction bases with no gene match: 7. Germline CDR1 reads SGHTA; CDR2 reads FQGNSA. The CDR3 has 15 amino acids. CDR3 protein: CASSLGQATGQPQHF. The CDR3, as DNA: TGTGCCAGCAGCTTGGGACAGGCTACGGGTCAGCCCCAGCATTTT.

The chain joins TRBV3-1 (or the pseudogene TRBV3-2) to TRBJ2-7; no clear D gene. Trimming left V 7 bases short and J 0 bases short, with 10 bases between. Germline V gene sequence: CDR1 LGHDT, CDR2 YNNKEL (reference sequence). The CDR3 is made up of 13 amino acids. CDR3 in amino acids: CASNNRGSYEQYF. As DNA, the CDR3 is TGTGCCAGCAACAACCGCGGCTCCTACGAGCAGTACTTC.

The gene calls are TRBV11-3 and TRBJ2-1; TRBD2 aligns across 13 bases. V shed 5 bases and J 6 bases; nucleotides not matched to a gene: 4. This CDR3 spans 15 amino acids. The V gene's germline CDR1 is SGHNT and CDR2 YENEEA. The CDR3 bases are TGTGCCAGCAGCCCTCGACTAGCGGGGGGCAATGAGCAGTTCTTC. Its translation: CASSPRLAGGNEQFF.

The chain employs TRBV12-3 or TRBV12-4 and TRBJ1-2; tentatively, D is TRBD1 (5 bases). The CDR3 contains 13 residues. Between the trimmed V and J ends, which lost 5 bases and 4 bases, there was a span of 11 bases. CDR3 sequence reads: CASSKDRVYGYTF. The CDR3 nucleotides read TGTGCCAGCAGTAAAGACAGAGTCTATGGCTACACCTTC.

J is TRBJ1-2 and V is TRBV5-1; D is undetermined. V lost 1 base and J 8 bases, leaving 12 bases between the germline ends. Per the germline V gene, CDR1 is SGHRS and CDR2 is YFSETQ. The length of the CDR3 is 13 residues. CDR3 in amino acids: CASSLNADGGYTF. In DNA, the CDR3 is TGCGCCAGCAGCTTGAACGCGGATGGGGGCTACACCTTC.

The chain joins TRBV12-3 or TRBV12-4 to TRBJ2-1; 8 nucleotides align to TRBD2. The length of the CDR3 is 13 residues. The trim removed 8 bases at V and 9 bases at J, leaving 9 bases unmatched. CDR3 coding DNA: TGTGCCAGCTTGGAGCGGGAGTTAATTGAGCAGTTCTTC. Encoded protein: CASLERELIEQFF.

The rearrangement uses TRBV6-5 and TRBJ2-7, with TRBD1 identical over 9 bases. V was clipped by 7 bases and J by 5 bases; unmatched bases: 12. The germline V gene has CDR1 MNHEY and CDR2 SVGAGI. This CDR3 has 15 residues. The CDR3 reads CASTLPGQGKDEQYF. CDR3 nucleotide sequence: TGTGCCAGCACCCTACCCGGACAGGGGAAGGACGAGCAGTACTTC.